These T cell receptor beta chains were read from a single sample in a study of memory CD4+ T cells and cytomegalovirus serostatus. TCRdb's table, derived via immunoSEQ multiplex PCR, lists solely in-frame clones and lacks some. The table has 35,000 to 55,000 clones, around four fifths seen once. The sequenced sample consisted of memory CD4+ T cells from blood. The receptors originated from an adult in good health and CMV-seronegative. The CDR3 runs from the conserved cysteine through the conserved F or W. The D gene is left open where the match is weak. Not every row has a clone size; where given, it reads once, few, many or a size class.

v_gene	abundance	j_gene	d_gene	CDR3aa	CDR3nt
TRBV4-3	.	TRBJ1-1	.	CASSQDRRRHTEAFF	TGCGCCAGCAGCCAAGATAGGAGGCGGCACACTGAAGCTTTCTTT
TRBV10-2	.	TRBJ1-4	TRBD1	CAGDRANEKLFF	TGCGCCGGGGACAGGGCTAATGAAAAACTGTTTTTT
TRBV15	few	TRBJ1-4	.	CATSRDPGVGNEKLFF	TGTGCCACCAGCAGAGATCCAGGGGTCGGGAATGAAAAACTGTTTTTT
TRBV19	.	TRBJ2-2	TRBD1	CASKRGTGVPGELFF	TGTGCCAGTAAGAGGGGGACAGGGGTTCCCGGGGAGCTGTTTTTT
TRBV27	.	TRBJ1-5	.	CASSFRHTEYSNQPQHF	TGTGCCAGCAGTTTTAGACATACTGAATATAGCAATCAGCCCCAGCATTTT
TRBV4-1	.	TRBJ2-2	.	CASSRDTFYAGELFF	TGCGCCAGCAGCCGGGACACCTTCTACGCCGGGGAGCTGTTTTTT
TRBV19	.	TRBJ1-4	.	CASSLGSANEKLFF	TGTGCCAGTAGTCTAGGGTCAGCTAATGAAAAACTGTTTTTT
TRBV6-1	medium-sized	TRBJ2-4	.	CASRTQGRDIQYF	TGTGCCAGCAGGACACAGGGTAGAGACATTCAGTACTTC
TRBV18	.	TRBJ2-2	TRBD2	CASSPRLAGGTNTGELFF	TGTGCCAGCTCACCACGGCTAGCGGGGGGAACGAACACCGGGGAGCTGTTTTTT
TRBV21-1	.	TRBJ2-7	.	CASKGGRAYEQYF	TGTGCCAGCAAGGGTGGCAGGGCCTACGAGCAGTACTTC
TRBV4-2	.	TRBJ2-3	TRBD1	CASSQTDRGRGMGTDTQYF	TGTGCCAGCAGCCAGACGGACAGGGGGCGCGGGATGGGCACAGATACGCAGTATTTT
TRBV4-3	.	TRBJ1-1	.	CASSQDTSRTEAFF	TGCGCCAGCAGCCAAGACACTAGTAGGACTGAAGCTTTCTTT
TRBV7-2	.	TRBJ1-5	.	CASSFSNVGGQPQHF	TGTGCCAGCAGCTTTAGTAATGTGGGGGGTCAGCCCCAGCATTTT
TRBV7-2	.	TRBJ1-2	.	CASSQESGVGLGYTF	TGCGCCAGCAGCCAAGAATCCGGGGTAGGGCTTGGCTACACCTTC
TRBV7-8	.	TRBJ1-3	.	CASSLKTLGNTIYF	TGTGCCAGCAGCTTAAAAACGCTCGGAAACACCATATATTTT
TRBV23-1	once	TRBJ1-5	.	CASSQWGNQPQHF	TGCGCCAGCAGTCAATGGGGGAATCAGCCCCAGCATTTT
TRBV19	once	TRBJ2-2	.	CASGHRSNTGELFF	TGTGCCAGTGGCCACCGATCGAACACCGGGGAGCTGTTTTTT
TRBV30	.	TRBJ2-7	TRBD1	CASDRGLEQYF	TGTGCTTCGGACAGGGGGCTCGAGCAGTACTTC
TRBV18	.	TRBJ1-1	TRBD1	CASSQTGSTEAFF	TGTGCCAGCTCACAGACAGGGAGTACTGAAGCTTTCTTT
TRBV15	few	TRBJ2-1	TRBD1	CATSGVQGQFNEQFF	TGTGCCACCAGCGGCGTCCAGGGACAGTTCAATGAGCAGTTCTTC